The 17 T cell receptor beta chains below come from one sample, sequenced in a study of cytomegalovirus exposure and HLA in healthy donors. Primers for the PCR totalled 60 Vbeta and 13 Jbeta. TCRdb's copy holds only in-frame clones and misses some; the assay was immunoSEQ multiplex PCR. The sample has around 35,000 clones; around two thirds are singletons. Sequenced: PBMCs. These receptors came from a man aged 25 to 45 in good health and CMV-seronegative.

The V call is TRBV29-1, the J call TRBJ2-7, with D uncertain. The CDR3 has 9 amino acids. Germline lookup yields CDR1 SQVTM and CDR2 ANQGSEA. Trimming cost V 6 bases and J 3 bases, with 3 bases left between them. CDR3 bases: TGCAGCGTATACTACGAGCAGTACTTC. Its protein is CSVYYEQYF.

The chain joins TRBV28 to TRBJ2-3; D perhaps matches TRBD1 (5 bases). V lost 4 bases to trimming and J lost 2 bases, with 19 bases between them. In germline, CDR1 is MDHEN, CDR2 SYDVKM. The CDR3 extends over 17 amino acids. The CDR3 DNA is TGTGCCAGCAGTTCTGCCGGCGCAGGGCTATCCACAGATACGCAGTATTTT. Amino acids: CASSSAGAGLSTDTQYF.

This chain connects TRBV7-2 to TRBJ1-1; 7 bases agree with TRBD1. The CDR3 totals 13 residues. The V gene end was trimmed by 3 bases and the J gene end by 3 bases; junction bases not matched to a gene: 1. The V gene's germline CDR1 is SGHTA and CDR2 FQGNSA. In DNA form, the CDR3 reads TGTGCCAGCAGCTTTACAGGGGACACTGAAGCTTTCTTT. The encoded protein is CASSFTGDTEAFF.

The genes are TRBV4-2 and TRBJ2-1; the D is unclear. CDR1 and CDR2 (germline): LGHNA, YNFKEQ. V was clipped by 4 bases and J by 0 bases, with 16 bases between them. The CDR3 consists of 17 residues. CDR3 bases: TGTGCCAGCAGCCCCCCCTTGGCTTTCAGCTCCTACAATGAGCAGTTCTTC. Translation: CASSPPLAFSSYNEQFF.

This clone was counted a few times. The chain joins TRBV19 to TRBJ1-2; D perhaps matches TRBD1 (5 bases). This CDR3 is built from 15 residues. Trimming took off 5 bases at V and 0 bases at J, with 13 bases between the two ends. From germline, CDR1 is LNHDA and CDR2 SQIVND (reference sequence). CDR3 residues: CASSDQTGSNYGYTF. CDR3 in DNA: TGTGCCAGTAGTGACCAAACAGGTTCTAACTATGGCTACACCTTC.

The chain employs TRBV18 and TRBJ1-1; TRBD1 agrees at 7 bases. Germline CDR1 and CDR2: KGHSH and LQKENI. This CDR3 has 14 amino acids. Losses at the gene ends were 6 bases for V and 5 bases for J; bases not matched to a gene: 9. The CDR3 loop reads CASSPRQGGTEAFF. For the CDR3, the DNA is TGTGCCAGCTCGCCAAGACAGGGTGGGACTGAAGCTTTCTTT.

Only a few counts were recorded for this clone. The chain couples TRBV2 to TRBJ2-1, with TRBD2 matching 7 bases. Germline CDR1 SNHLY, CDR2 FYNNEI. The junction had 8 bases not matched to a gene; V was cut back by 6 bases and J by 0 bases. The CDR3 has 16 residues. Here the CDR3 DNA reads TGTGCCAGCAGATCCAGAGGGAGGGACTCCTACAATGAGCAGTTCTTC. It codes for CASRSRGRDSYNEQFF.

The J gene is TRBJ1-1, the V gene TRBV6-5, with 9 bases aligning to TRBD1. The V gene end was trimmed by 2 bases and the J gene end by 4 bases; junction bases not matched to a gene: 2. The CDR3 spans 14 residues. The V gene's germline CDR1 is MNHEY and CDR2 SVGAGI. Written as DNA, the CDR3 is TGTGCCAGCAGTTACGACAGGGGGGGCACTGAAGCTTTCTTT. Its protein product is CASSYDRGGTEAFF.

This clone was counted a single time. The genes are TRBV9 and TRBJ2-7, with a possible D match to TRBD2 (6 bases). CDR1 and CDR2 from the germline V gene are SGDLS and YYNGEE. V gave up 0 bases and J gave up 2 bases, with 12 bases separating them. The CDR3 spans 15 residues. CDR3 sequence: CASSVGASDTYEQYF. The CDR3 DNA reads TGTGCCAGCAGCGTAGGGGCTAGCGACACCTACGAGCAGTACTTC.

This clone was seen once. Here the CDR3 DNA reads TGTGCCAGTAGCTATAGCTCCTATAATTCACCCCTCCACTTT. Protein: CASSYSSYNSPLHF. The chain combines TRBV19 with TRBJ1-6; D unclear. V was cut by 6 bases and J by 0 bases, with 6 bases left in between. Germline assignment: CDR1 LNHDA and CDR2 SQIVND (reference sequence). CDR3 length: 14 residues.

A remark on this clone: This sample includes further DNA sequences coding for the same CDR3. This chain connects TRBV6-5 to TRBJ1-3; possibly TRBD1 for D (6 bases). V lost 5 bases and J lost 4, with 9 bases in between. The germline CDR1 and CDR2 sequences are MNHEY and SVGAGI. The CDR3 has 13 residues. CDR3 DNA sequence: TGTGCCAGCAGTGGCGACAGGGGAAACACCATATATTTT. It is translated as CASSGDRGNTIYF.

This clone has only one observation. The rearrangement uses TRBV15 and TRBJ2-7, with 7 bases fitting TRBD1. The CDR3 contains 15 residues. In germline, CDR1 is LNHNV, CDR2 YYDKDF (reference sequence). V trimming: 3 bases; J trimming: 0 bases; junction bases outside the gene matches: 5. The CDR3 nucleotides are TGTGCCACCAGCAGCCTTAGACAGGGCTCCTACGAGCAGTACTTC. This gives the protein CATSSLRQGSYEQYF.

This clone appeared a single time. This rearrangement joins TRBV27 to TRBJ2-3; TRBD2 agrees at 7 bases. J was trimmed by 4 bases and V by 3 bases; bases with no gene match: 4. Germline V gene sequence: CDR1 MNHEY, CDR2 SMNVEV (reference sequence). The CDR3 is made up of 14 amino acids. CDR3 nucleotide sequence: TGTGCCAGCAGTTTCGGGGGGAGCGCAGATACGCAGTATTTT. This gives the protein CASSFGGSADTQYF.

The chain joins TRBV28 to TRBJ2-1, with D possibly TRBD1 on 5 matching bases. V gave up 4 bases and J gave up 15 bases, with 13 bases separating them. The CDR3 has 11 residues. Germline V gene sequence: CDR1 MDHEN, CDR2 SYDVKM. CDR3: CASSSTWGRFF. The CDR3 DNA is TGTGCCAGCAGTTCCACTTGGGGCAGGTTCTTC.

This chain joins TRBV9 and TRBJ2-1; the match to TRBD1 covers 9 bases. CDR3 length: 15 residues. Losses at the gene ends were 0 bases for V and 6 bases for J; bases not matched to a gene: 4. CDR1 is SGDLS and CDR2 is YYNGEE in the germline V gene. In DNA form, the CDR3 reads TGTGCCAGCAGCGTAGGACAGGGGGACGTCAATGAGCAGTTCTTC. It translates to CASSVGQGDVNEQFF.

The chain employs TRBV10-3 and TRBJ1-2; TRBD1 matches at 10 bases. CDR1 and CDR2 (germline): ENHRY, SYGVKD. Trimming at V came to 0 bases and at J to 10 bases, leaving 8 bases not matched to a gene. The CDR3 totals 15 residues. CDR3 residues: CAISESATGGADYTF. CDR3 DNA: TGTGCCATCAGTGAGTCCGCGACAGGGGGCGCGGACTACACCTTC.

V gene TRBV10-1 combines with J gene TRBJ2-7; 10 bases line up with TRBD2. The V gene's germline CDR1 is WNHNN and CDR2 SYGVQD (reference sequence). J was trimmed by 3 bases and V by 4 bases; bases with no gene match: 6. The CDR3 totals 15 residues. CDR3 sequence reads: CASSGTSGLDYEQYF. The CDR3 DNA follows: TGCGCCAGCAGTGGGACTAGCGGCCTTGACTACGAGCAGTACTTC.